The 29 T cell receptor beta chains below were found in one sample sequenced in a study of blood T cells in healthy people across ages. A second 7 to 11 cycle PCR used barcoded and J-beta primers. TCRdb independently ran MiXCR on the 5' RACE reads; one entry per CDR3 protein. The repertoire holds 650,000 or so distinct CDR3 sequences, with over 40% as singletons. The sequenced material came from blood. The receptor source for this set is an elderly woman in good health.

The rearrangement joins TRBV7-2 to TRBJ2-4, with a tentative D call TRBD2 (8 bases). Trimming pared 8 bases from V and 2 bases from J, leaving 22 bases between. Per germline, CDR1 SGHTA and CDR2 FQGNSA. The CDR3 length is 17 residues. CDR3 in DNA: TGTGCCAGCGCCGGACAGGCCGGGAGGGTGTCCAAAAACATTCAGTACTTC. Its protein is CASAGQAGRVSKNIQYF.

This clonotype was recorded at least ten times. The rearrangement joins TRBV29-1 to TRBJ2-1, with 8 nucleotides matching TRBD1. The CDR3 totals 14 residues. Unmatched junction bases numbered 7, after V lost 3 bases and J lost 6 bases. Germline V gives CDR1 SQVTM, CDR2 ANQGSEA. CDR3 protein: CSVEVLTGGNEQFF. DNA of the CDR3: TGCAGCGTTGAGGTCCTCACAGGGGGCAATGAGCAGTTCTTC.

J is TRBJ2-7 and V is TRBV28, with TRBD1 identical over 8 bases. V shed 5 bases and J 7 bases; nucleotides not matched to a gene: 4. The CDR3 covers 12 residues. Per germline, CDR1 MDHEN and CDR2 SYDVKM. The CDR3 nucleotides are TGTGCCAGCAGTACGAGGACAGGGGAGCAGTACTTC. This encodes CASSTRTGEQYF.

This clonotype has a count of ten or more. The V gene is TRBV7-8, the J gene TRBJ2-3; 16 bases are a match to TRBD2. V dropped 5 bases and J dropped 4; count of bases not matched to a gene: 15. The CDR3 is made up of 20 amino acids. Germline V gene lookup returns CDR1 SGHVS and CDR2 FQNEAQ. The CDR3 sequence: CASSVGTSGGAGLVSDTQYF. The CDR3 DNA is TGTGCCAGCAGCGTTGGGACTAGCGGGGGGGCCGGTCTTGTTTCAGATACGCAGTATTTT. Combining the CDR3 with reference TRBV7-8 and TRBJ2-3 gives the whole variable domain GAGVSQSPRYKVAKRGQDVALRCDPISGHVSLFWYQQALGQGPEFLTYFQNEAQLDKSGLPSDRFFAERPEGSVSTLKIQRTQQEDSAVYLCASSVGTSGGAGLVSDTQYFGPGTRLTVL.

The rearrangement uses TRBV14 and TRBJ2-5; tentatively, D is TRBD2 (5 bases). The CDR3 has 17 residues. Germline loops: CDR1 SGHDN, CDR2 FVKESK. Trimming pared 0 bases from V and 11 bases from J, leaving 25 bases between. CDR3 nucleotides: TGTGCCAGCAGCCAAGATGTCGGTCTAGCTGGAAATTATGAGCAGTACTTC. Protein sequence: CASSQDVGLAGNYEQYF.

This clonotype was detected only a few times. The gene calls are TRBV20-1 and TRBJ2-1; D might be TRBD1 or TRBD2, each matching 5 bases. From germline, CDR1 is DFQATT and CDR2 SNEGSKA (reference sequence). This CDR3 region has 17 residues. V was clipped by 1 base and J by 2 bases, with 18 bases between them. The CDR3 here is CSARATEGPGAYNEQFF. The CDR3 nucleotides read TGCAGTGCTAGAGCCACCGAGGGACCCGGCGCCTACAATGAGCAGTTCTTC.

This clonotype was picked up many times. The CDR3 protein is CASKGSNQPQHF. In DNA, the CDR3 is TGTGCCAGCAAGGGCAGCAATCAGCCCCAGCATTTT. The chain uses TRBV12-3 or TRBV12-4 and TRBJ1-5, with D unresolved. The CDR3 is 12 amino acids. The V end was cut by 7 bases, the J end by 1 base, with 5 bases between.

The CDR3 DNA is TGTGCCACCAGCCCAACAACAGTACCTAGCGGGCAGTTCTTC. Residues: CATSPTTVPSGQFF. V and J are TRBV15 and TRBJ2-1; 7 bases line up with TRBD2. V lost 5 bases and J lost 12; bases outside the gene matches: 13. This CDR3 has 14 amino acids. Germline V lookup: CDR1 LNHNV, CDR2 YYDKDF (reference sequence).

Regarding this clonotype: A much larger clone differs by one base, so this may be a read error. This sequence joins TRBV21-1 and TRBJ2-4; the tabulated D call, TRBD1, remains unverified against the DNA. TRBV21-1 represents a pseudogene. The CDR3 sequence is 17 residues long. This CDR3 reads CASSKPSGALAKNIQYF. The DNA for the CDR3 is TGTGCCAGCAGCAAACCGTCGGGGGCTTTAGCCAAAAACATTCAGTACTTC.

CDR3: CASSYATSSGGADTQFF. CDR3 coding DNA: TGTGCCAGCAGTTACGCTACGAGTAGCGGGGGAGCAGATACGCAGTTCTTC. The chain has TRBV6-6 and TRBJ2-1; 9 bases are shared with TRBD2. CDR1 MNHNY and CDR2 SVGAGI come from the germline V gene (reference sequence). J lost 12 bases, V lost 2 bases, and 17 bases had no gene match. The CDR3 has 17 amino acids.

The CDR3 sequence is CASSQVKAYEQYF. The CDR3, as DNA: TGCGCCAGCAGCCAAGTGAAGGCCTACGAGCAGTACTTC. The chain uses TRBV4-1 and TRBJ2-7; no firm D call. Germline lookup yields CDR1 MGHRA and CDR2 YSYEKL. The CDR3 loop spans 13 amino acids. Trimming shortened V by 1 base and J by 2 bases, and 6 bases separated the two germline ends.

The gene calls are TRBV29-1 and TRBJ2-5; 8 bases map to TRBD1. Per germline, CDR1 SQVTM and CDR2 ANQGSEA. CDR3 length equals 14 residues. The trim removed 5 bases at V and 4 bases at J, leaving 9 bases unmatched. The CDR3 coding sequence is TGCAGCGTTTACGGACAGGGTCGGTTAGAGACCCAGTACTTC. Encoded protein: CSVYGQGRLETQYF.

This rearrangement joins TRBV6-2 or TRBV6-3 to TRBJ2-1; D might be TRBD2 (7 bases). The CDR3 length is 16 residues. V was pared by 0 bases and J by 2 bases, with 11 bases between. Looked up from germline, CDR1 is MNHEY and CDR2 is SVGEGT. The CDR3, as DNA: TGTGCCAGCAGTTACTCTCGGGGGGCCACCTACAATGAGCAGTTCTTC. Protein product: CASSYSRGATYNEQFF.

The V and J genes are TRBV25-1 and TRBJ2-3; D uncertain. Germline assignment: CDR1 MGHDK and CDR2 SYGVNS. The CDR3 is 11 amino acids. V gave up 7 bases and J gave up 6 bases, with 8 bases separating them. The CDR3 DNA reads as TGTGCCAGCACTAACCGGGATACGCAGTATTTT. This translates into CASTNRDTQYF. The entire variable domain, with the rest obtained from reference TRBV25-1 and TRBJ2-3, is as follows: EADIYQTPRYLVIGTGKKITLECSQTMGHDKMYWYQQDPGMELHLIHYSYGVNSTEKGDLSSESTVSRIRTEHFPLTLESARPSHTSQYLCASTNRDTQYFGPGTRLTVL.

With respect to this clonotype: A much larger clone lies one base from this, so it may be a read error. The rearrangement uses TRBV5-1 and TRBJ2-5; TRBD1 is a possible D gene (6 bases). CDR1 and CDR2 (germline): SGHRS, YFSETQ. V was clipped by 3 bases and J by 1 base, with 10 bases between them. This CDR3 spans 14 amino acids. In nucleotides, the CDR3 is TGCGCCAGCAGCTCCGGACAGATCCAAGAGACCCAGTACTTC. It is translated as CASSSGQIQETQYF.

The chain links TRBV4-3 to TRBJ2-7; 7 positions agree with TRBD2. The germline V gene has CDR1 LGHNA and CDR2 YSLEER. V lost 2 bases to trimming and J lost 10 bases; unmatched junction nucleotides: 14. The CDR3 has 15 amino acids. The CDR3 region is CASSQSPSGEAAQYF. The CDR3 coding sequence is TGCGCCAGCAGCCAATCGCCGAGCGGGGAAGCTGCCCAGTACTTC.

A note on this clonotype: A much larger clone sits a single nucleotide away, making a read error possible. The chain links TRBV5-1 to TRBJ2-5; no reliable D call. The end of the DNA fits TRBJ2-1 better, so the J call may be wrong. This CDR3 has 16 residues. In germline, CDR1 is SGHRS, CDR2 YFSETQ. The CDR3 region is CASSLGVVEFQETQFF. For the CDR3, the DNA is TGCGCCAGCAGCTTGGGTGTAGTAGAGTTCCAAGAGACCCAGTTCTTC.

This clonotype was counted only a few times. The J gene is TRBJ2-1, the V gene TRBV12-3 or TRBV12-4; a weak D match, TRBD2 (6 bases). The CDR3 runs 16 residues. Trimming cost V 5 bases and J 3 bases, with 17 bases left between them. Here the CDR3 reads CASSGGGGRFYNEQFF. The CDR3 coding sequence is TGTGCCAGCAGTGGGGGAGGCGGCCGGTTCTACAATGAGCAGTTCTTC.

The chain couples TRBV28 to TRBJ2-1; D ambiguous. Trimming left V 6 bases short and J 0 bases short, with 9 bases between. The CDR3 runs 14 residues. CDR1 is MDHEN and CDR2 is SYDVKM in the germline V gene. Here the CDR3 DNA reads TGTGCCAGCAGGATGTGGTCCTCCTACAATGAGCAGTTCTTC. Translated, it gives CASRMWSSYNEQFF.

This clonotype was counted ten times or more. The V gene is TRBV29-1, the J gene TRBJ2-1, with 8 bases matching TRBD1. The CDR3 totals 13 residues. With 7 bases clipped from V and 9 bases from J, the junction kept 11 bases outside the gene matches. CDR1 and CDR2 from the germline V gene are SQVTM and ANQGSEA. The CDR3 region has the DNA TGCAGCGATACGGGACAGGTGGGAGGTGAGCAGTTCTTC. Translating gives CSDTGQVGGEQFF.

This clonotype occurred once. V is TRBV12-3 or TRBV12-4 and J is TRBJ2-3, with a tentative D call TRBD2 (6 bases). V was cut by 5 bases and J by 5 bases, with 26 bases left in between. The CDR3 spans 18 residues. The CDR3 sequence: CASSTPRLARRGGDTQYF. The CDR3 DNA reads as TGTGCCAGCAGTACCCCCCGGCTAGCGAGGAGGGGTGGAGATACGCAGTATTTT.

The chain employs TRBV7-9 and TRBJ2-4; 7 bases align to TRBD1. Judging by the DNA end, TRBJ2-5 fits better; the J call may be wrong. CDR1 is SEHNR and CDR2 is FQNEAQ in the germline V gene (reference sequence). This CDR3 is built from 14 residues. CDR3 loop: CASIIGTVKETQYF. CDR3 nucleotide sequence: TGTGCCAGCATCATTGGGACAGTAAAAGAGACCCAGTACTTC.

This chain joins TRBV7-2 and TRBJ2-1; 10 bases are shared with TRBD1. This CDR3 has 15 amino acids. V shed 5 bases, J shed 4 bases, and the junction held 5 bases outside the gene matches. Germline V gene sequence: CDR1 SGHTA, CDR2 FQGNSA. Here the CDR3 DNA reads TGTGCCAGCAGCCCGACAGGGGGCGAGTACAATGAGCAGTTCTTC. This sequence encodes CASSPTGGEYNEQFF.

This clonotype was counted many times. The chain has TRBV12-3 or TRBV12-4 and TRBJ2-7; D might be TRBD1 (5 bases). Trimming removed 3 bases at V and 0 bases at J, with 9 bases between. This CDR3 is 14 amino acids long. The CDR3 sequence is CASSFSTGSYEQYF. DNA of the CDR3: TGTGCCAGCAGTTTCTCAACAGGCTCCTACGAGCAGTACTTC.

This clonotype was picked up a small number of times. This may stem from a read error, because a much larger clone lies one nucleotide away. This chain connects TRBV4-1 to TRBJ1-2, with unresolved D. This CDR3 spans 14 amino acids. Germline V lookup: CDR1 MGHRA, CDR2 YSYEKL. Trimming shortened V by 3 bases and J by 8 bases, and 16 bases separated the two germline ends. The CDR3 DNA follows: TGCGCCAGCAGCCAGGGTTACATAACGCGGGGCTACACCTTC. It translates to CASSQGYITRGYTF.

The chain uses TRBV30 and TRBJ2-5; D could derive from TRBD1 or TRBD2 (6 bases each). The end of the DNA aligns better with TRBJ2-7, so the J call may be wrong. Looked up from germline, CDR1 is GTSNPN and CDR2 is SVGIG (reference sequence). This CDR3 has 13 residues. DNA for the CDR3: TGTGCCTGGAGTTCGGGGGCGCCCATCGAGCAGTACTTC. Translation: CAWSSGAPIEQYF.

V and J are TRBV10-3 and TRBJ2-7, with D possibly being TRBD1 (5 bases). CDR3 size: 13 residues. Germline V lookup: CDR1 ENHRY, CDR2 SYGVKD. The ends were cut back, 10 bases at V and 3 bases at J, with 16 bases in the middle. The CDR3 reads CASGSDSNYEQYF. The CDR3 DNA reads as TGTGCCAGCGGCAGCGACAGCAACTACGAGCAGTACTTC.

This clonotype was seen a handful of times. This chain connects TRBV27 to TRBJ2-4; 9 bases are a match to TRBD1. The J call may be incorrect, as the DNA end agrees better with TRBJ2-7. Germline assignment: CDR1 MNHEY and CDR2 SMNVEV (reference sequence). The CDR3 loop spans 14 amino acids. For the CDR3, the DNA is TGTGCCAGCAGTTGGACAGGGGTTCCCTACGAGCAGTACTTC. This sequence encodes CASSWTGVPYEQYF.

This clonotype was recorded many times. The chain joins TRBV2 to TRBJ2-5; no definite D call. There are 15 residues in the CDR3. V was trimmed by 7 bases and J by 3 bases, leaving 18 bases between them. Germline values: CDR1 SNHLY, CDR2 FYNNEI. The CDR3 here is CASKKLPGFEETQYF. In DNA form, the CDR3 reads TGTGCCAGCAAGAAACTGCCGGGTTTTGAAGAGACCCAGTACTTC.